Below are 31 T cell receptor beta chains sequenced from a single sample in a study of blood T cell repertoires in COVID-19. This table comes from immunoSEQ multiplex PCR, and its TCRdb copy is limited to in-frame clones, with some not included. The sample has approximately 250,000 clones, approximately 90% seen once. Sequences were obtained from PBMCs or T cells enriched from blood (not recorded which). Receptors originate from a woman in her thirties with acute COVID-19.

The gene calls are TRBV2 and TRBJ2-1; 11 nucleotides match TRBD2. V gave up 5 bases and J gave up 7 bases; unmatched junction bases: 10. CDR1 SNHLY and CDR2 FYNNEI come from the germline V gene. The CDR3 is made up of 16 amino acids. Here the CDR3 DNA reads TGTGCCAGCAGTAGCATAGCGGGAGGGACAGGGAATGAGCAGTTCTTC. Translating gives CASSSIAGGTGNEQFF.

The genes are TRBV11-2 and TRBJ2-3, with TRBD2 matching over 8 bases. This CDR3 region has 16 residues. Germline lookup yields CDR1 SGHAT and CDR2 FQNNGV. V lost 2 bases and J lost 3; bases outside the gene matches: 7. This CDR3 reads CASSLITTSVTDTQYF. Here the CDR3 DNA reads TGTGCCAGCAGCTTAATCACGACTAGCGTAACAGATACGCAGTATTTT.

In its sample, this clone was seen a few times. The chain joins TRBV18 to TRBJ1-4, with a weak D call TRBD1 (5 bases). The CDR3 runs to 18 residues. Per germline, CDR1 KGHSH and CDR2 LQKENI. The V and J ends lost 0 bases and 8 bases respectively, with 22 bases between them. The chain's CDR3 is CASSPPDSEPSLAEKLFF. CDR3 DNA sequence: TGTGCCAGCTCACCACCTGACAGTGAGCCGAGCCTCGCGGAAAAACTGTTTTTT.

In its sample, this clone was seen once. This chain uses TRBV5-1 with TRBJ1-6; TRBD1 might be the D (5 bases). The CDR3 totals 16 residues. Germline loops: CDR1 SGHRS, CDR2 YFSETQ. V shed 3 bases and J shed 6 bases, with 16 bases lying between them. The CDR3 nucleotides are TGCGCCAGCAGCTCCGGGAGCGGCCAGGGTAATTCACCCCTCCACTTT. Translated, it gives CASSSGSGQGNSPLHF. The whole variable domain, filled in from reference TRBV5-1 and TRBJ1-6, reads KAGVTQTPRYLIKTRGQQVTLSCSPISGHRSVSWYQQTPGQGLQFLFEYFSETQRNKGNFPGRFSGRQFSNSRSEMNVSTLELGDSALYLCASSSGSGQGNSPLHFGNGTRLTVT.

The chain carries TRBV6-1 and TRBJ1-5; TRBD1 is a possible D gene (6 bases). CDR3 size: 15 residues. Trimming shortened V by 0 bases and J by 3 bases, and 9 bases separated the two germline ends. Germline loops: CDR1 MNHNS, CDR2 SASEGT. The CDR3, as DNA: TGTGCCAGCAGTGAAGCAACAGGGAACAATCAGCCCCAGCATTTT. It specifies CASSEATGNNQPQHF.

The V call is TRBV19, the J call TRBJ2-1, with 9 bases fitting TRBD2. Germline V lookup: CDR1 LNHDA, CDR2 SQIVND (reference sequence). The CDR3 covers 17 residues. Trimming took 5 bases from V and 1 from J; bases not matched to a gene: 9. CDR3 DNA sequence: TGTGCCAGTAGTCCTGATCCTAGCGGGACATCCTACAATGAGCAGTTCTTC. Its translation: CASSPDPSGTSYNEQFF.

The chain carries TRBV18 and TRBJ2-1; TRBD2 matches 12 bases. Germline V gene data show CDR1 as KGHSH and CDR2 as LQKENI. V lost 0 bases and J lost 7; bases outside the gene matches: 4. The CDR3 is 16 amino acids. The CDR3 bases are TGTGCCAGCTCACCACCCTCTAGCGGGGGGGGGAATGAGCAGTTCTTC. As protein: CASSPPSSGGGNEQFF.

The V gene is TRBV27, the J gene TRBJ2-3; 10 nucleotides align to TRBD1. This CDR3 is 16 amino acids long. V shed 4 bases, J shed 4 bases, and the junction held 8 bases outside the gene matches. Germline V gene lookup returns CDR1 MNHEY and CDR2 SMNVEV (reference sequence). The CDR3 DNA sequence: TGTGCCAGCAGTTCATCGGTGGACAGGGGGGCAGATACGCAGTATTTT. Protein: CASSSSVDRGADTQYF.

The chain links TRBV7-9 to TRBJ1-1; 9 nucleotides line up with TRBD1. The germline V gene has CDR1 SEHNR and CDR2 FQNEAQ (reference sequence). This CDR3 region has 13 residues. Trimming cost V 5 bases and J 6 bases; bases outside gene matches: 4. The CDR3 DNA reads as TGTGCCAGCAGCGGGACAGGGAGCGCTGAAGCTTTCTTT. The encoded protein is CASSGTGSAEAFF.

The chain employs TRBV5-6 and TRBJ2-7, with D possibly being TRBD1 (5 bases). There are 15 residues in the CDR3. With 4 bases removed from V and 3 bases from J, the gap between germline ends came to 17 bases. CDR1 and CDR2 (germline): SGHDT, YYEEEE. CDR3 amino acids: CASSPSFDSFYEQYF. The DNA of the CDR3 is TGTGCCAGCAGCCCCAGCTTTGACAGTTTCTACGAGCAGTACTTC.

The J gene is TRBJ2-3, the V gene TRBV5-1; perhaps TRBD2 as D (6 bases). Per the germline V gene, CDR1 is SGHRS and CDR2 is YFSETQ. The CDR3 contains 15 residues. The V end lost 0 bases, the J end lost 5 bases, and 13 bases lay between the germline ends. The CDR3 spells CASSLVSGAGDTQYF. The CDR3 DNA sequence: TGCGCCAGCAGCTTGGTTTCGGGAGCTGGAGATACGCAGTATTTT.

CDR3 in amino acids: CASSWTSGRMRRAQFF. The CDR3 nucleotides read TGTGCCAGCAGCTGGACTAGCGGGAGAATGCGGCGTGCGCAGTTCTTC. The chain recombines TRBV7-9 with TRBJ2-1; 13 nucleotides line up with TRBD2. The germline V gene has CDR1 SEHNR and CDR2 FQNEAQ (reference sequence). This CDR3 is 16 amino acids long. J was trimmed by 12 bases and V by 4 bases; bases with no gene match: 12.

The rearrangement uses TRBV28 and TRBJ2-3, with 7 nucleotides matching TRBD2. The J segment lost 4 bases and the V segment lost 3 bases, leaving 10 bases of the junction unmatched. The germline V gene encodes CDR1 MDHEN and CDR2 SYDVKM. There are 16 residues in the CDR3. The CDR3 nucleotides read TGTGCCAGCAGTTTGTCGATGGGCGGGAGCCCAGATACGCAGTATTTT. It translates to CASSLSMGGSPDTQYF.

The chain recombines TRBV7-2 with TRBJ2-7; the D gene is possibly TRBD2 (5 bases). CDR1 and CDR2 from the germline V gene are SGHTA and FQGNSA. Trimming shortened V by 5 bases and J by 2 bases, and 13 bases separated the two germline ends. The CDR3 has 14 residues. CDR3 nucleotide sequence: TGTGCCAGCAGCCCCCCTAGCAGGCCCTACGAGCAGTACTTC. Translating gives CASSPPSRPYEQYF.

The chain is built from TRBV29-1 and TRBJ2-5, with 11 nucleotides matching TRBD2. With 3 bases clipped from V and 1 base from J, the junction kept 16 bases outside the gene matches. The CDR3 sequence is 19 residues long. Germline V gives CDR1 SQVTM, CDR2 ANQGSEA. Here the CDR3 DNA reads TGCAGCGTTGAGACCTGGACAGGGAAGGGACTAGCGGTCCAAGAGACCCAGTACTTC. Amino acid sequence: CSVETWTGKGLAVQETQYF.

The CDR3 DNA reads as TGCGCCAGCAGCCAAGATGGTTTACAGCATGGCTACACCTTC. Translating it yields CASSQDGLQHGYTF. The chain is built from TRBV4-1 and TRBJ1-2; D is uncertain. The CDR3 is 14 amino acids. Germline CDR1 is MGHRA and CDR2 is YSYEKL. The V and J ends lost 0 bases and 6 bases respectively, with 11 bases between them.

In DNA, the CDR3 is TGTGCCAGCAGCCCGACAGGGACGTATTCACCCCTCCACTTT. Translating it yields CASSPTGTYSPLHF. The J gene is TRBJ1-6, the V gene TRBV5-5; 7 bases fit TRBD1. The CDR3 extends over 14 amino acids. The germline V gene has CDR1 SGHKS and CDR2 YYEKEE (reference sequence). V was clipped by 4 bases and J by 8 bases; unmatched bases: 6. The whole variable domain, remainder taken from reference TRBV5-5 and TRBJ1-6, is DAGVTQSPTHLIKTRGQQVTLRCSPISGHKSVSWYQQVLGQGPQFIFQYYEKEERGRGNFPDRFSARQFPNYSSELNVNALLLGDSALYLCASSPTGTYSPLHFGNGTRLTVT.

The chain is built from TRBV11-2 and TRBJ2-7; a possible D gene is TRBD2 (6 bases). The V end was cut by 3 bases, the J end by 2 bases, with 14 bases between. The CDR3 is made up of 15 amino acids. Looked up from germline, CDR1 is SGHAT and CDR2 is FQNNGV. CDR3 in amino acids: CASSFLGGLTYEQYF. CDR3 DNA sequence: TGTGCCAGCAGCTTCCTTGGGGGACTTACCTACGAGCAGTACTTC. Full variable domain (outside the CDR3, taken from reference TRBV11-2 and TRBJ2-7): EAGVAQSPRYKIIEKRQSVAFWCNPISGHATLYWYQQILGQGPKLLIQFQNNGVVDDSQLPKDRFSAERLKGVDSTLKIQPAKLEDSAVYLCASSFLGGLTYEQYFGPGTRLTVT.

J is TRBJ2-2 and V is TRBV11-2; 8 bases are a match to TRBD1. There are 16 residues in the CDR3. J lost 5 bases, V lost 7 bases, and 12 bases had no gene match. The germline CDR1 and CDR2 sequences are SGHAT and FQNNGV. In DNA form, the CDR3 reads TGTGCCAGCACCAATTTCGACAGGGGAGGAACCGGGGAGCTGTTTTTT. It translates to CASTNFDRGGTGELFF.

The chain couples TRBV27 to TRBJ2-1; 10 positions agree with TRBD2. The V segment lost 3 bases and the J segment 0 bases; nucleotides outside the gene matches: 5. CDR3 length equals 17 residues. Germline V lookup: CDR1 MNHEY, CDR2 SMNVEV (reference sequence). CDR3 in DNA: TGTGCCAGCAGTTTTGAGGCTAGCGGGAGCTCCTACAATGAGCAGTTCTTC. Protein: CASSFEASGSSYNEQFF.

The chain has TRBV4-3 and TRBJ2-4; TRBD2 is a possible D gene (5 bases). The CDR3 is 12 amino acids. In germline, CDR1 is LGHNA, CDR2 YSLEER. Trimming removed 4 bases at V and 9 bases at J, with 10 bases between. CDR3 residues: CASSPGRGIQYF. CDR3 in DNA: TGCGCCAGCAGCCCAGGCCGGGGCATTCAGTACTTC.

The chain carries TRBV7-9 and TRBJ2-7; TRBD2 matches 13 bases. CDR1 is SEHNR, CDR2 FQNEAQ, per germline (reference sequence). With V trimmed by 10 bases and J by 10 bases, 16 bases remained unmatched. The CDR3 loop spans 15 amino acids. The CDR3 sequence is CAISPPGTSGNGQYF. The CDR3 nucleotides read TGTGCCATTTCCCCCCCCGGGACTAGCGGGAACGGTCAGTACTTC.

This CDR3 reads CASSLTSGSVYEQYF. In nucleotides, the CDR3 is TGTGCCAGCAGCTTGACTAGCGGGAGTGTATACGAGCAGTACTTC. The gene calls are TRBV5-4 and TRBJ2-7; 11 bases align to TRBD2. The CDR3 consists of 15 residues. V lost 1 base to trimming and J lost 4 bases; unmatched junction nucleotides: 4. CDR1 is SGHNT and CDR2 is YYREEE in the germline V gene (reference sequence).

In DNA, the CDR3 is TGTGCCAGTACCAGGGGACAGAGAGACTCTGGGGCCAACGTCCTGACTTTC. Protein product: CASTRGQRDSGANVLTF. V is TRBV19 and J is TRBJ2-6; 7 nucleotides line up with TRBD1. The V segment lost 7 bases and the J segment 0 bases; nucleotides outside the gene matches: 9. Germline CDR1 reads LNHDA; CDR2 reads SQIVND (reference sequence). The length of the CDR3 is 17 residues.

This chain links TRBV4-3 with TRBJ2-2; the match to TRBD1 covers 7 bases. The CDR3 is 14 residues long. With V trimmed by 5 bases and J by 6 bases, 6 bases remained unmatched. Germline assignment: CDR1 LGHNA and CDR2 YSLEER. The CDR3 coding sequence is TGCGCCAGCAGCTTAGACAGGGCGTCCGGGGAGCTGTTTTTT. The encoded protein is CASSLDRASGELFF.

The genes are TRBV3-1 (or the pseudogene TRBV3-2) and TRBJ2-3; 13 positions match TRBD2. Germline loops: CDR1 LGHDT, CDR2 YNNKEL (reference sequence). CDR3 size: 20 residues. V was pared by 0 bases and J by 2 bases, with 11 bases of the junction left unmatched. CDR3 in DNA: TGTGCCAGCAGCCAAGAACTAGCGGGAGGGCCTATAAGGGCCACAGATACGCAGTATTTT. Protein product: CASSQELAGGPIRATDTQYF.

This sequence joins TRBV3-1 (or the pseudogene TRBV3-2) and TRBJ2-2; 11 nucleotides agree with TRBD2. V dropped 1 base and J dropped 0; count of bases not matched to a gene: 7. The germline V gene has CDR1 LGHDT and CDR2 YNNKEL (reference sequence). This CDR3 has 19 amino acids. This CDR3 is CASSQVLLAGGTNTGELFF. DNA of the CDR3: TGTGCCAGCAGCCAAGTTCTTCTAGCGGGAGGAACGAACACCGGGGAGCTGTTTTTT.

The genes are TRBV24-1 and TRBJ2-7, with D possibly being TRBD1 (6 bases). Per the germline V gene, CDR1 is KGHDR and CDR2 is SFDVKD. The CDR3 covers 13 residues. Trimming cost V 5 bases and J 5 bases, with 12 bases left between them. CDR3 DNA: TGTGCCACCAGTGCGCAGGGGTACGACGAGCAGTACTTC. It encodes CATSAQGYDEQYF.

The rearrangement uses TRBV5-4 and TRBJ2-2; 14 bases map to TRBD2. The V gene end was trimmed by 0 bases and the J gene end by 7 bases; junction bases not matched to a gene: 2. Germline CDR1 reads SGHNT; CDR2 reads YYREEE (reference sequence). CDR3 length equals 16 residues. The CDR3 DNA is TGTGCCAGCAGCTTGGGACTAGCGGGAGGGATCGGGGAGCTGTTTTTT. Protein product: CASSLGLAGGIGELFF.

V usage is TRBV9 and J usage is TRBJ2-1; 7 bases agree with TRBD2. This CDR3 is 14 amino acids long. J lost 5 bases, V lost 3 bases, and 5 bases had no gene match. In germline, CDR1 is SGDLS, CDR2 YYNGEE. In DNA, the CDR3 is TGTGCCAGCAGCGGCCTAGCGGCGAACAATGAGCAGTTCTTC. Amino acids: CASSGLAANNEQFF.

The V call is TRBV4-1, the J call TRBJ1-5, with D maybe TRBD1 (6 bases). The ends were cut back, 4 bases at V and 5 bases at J, with 9 bases in the middle. CDR1 MGHRA and CDR2 YSYEKL come from the germline V gene. This CDR3 has 13 residues. CDR3 residues: CASSRQADQPQHF. DNA of the CDR3: TGCGCCAGCAGCCGACAGGCGGATCAGCCCCAGCATTTT.